The next 8 T cell receptor beta chains were all read from a single sample in a study of T cell repertoires in cytomegalovirus infection. Each CDR3 protein is one row after TCRdb ran MiXCR on the reads. The table includes approximately 130,000 distinct CDR3 sequences, more than 7% detected once. Material: PBMCs. These receptors all come from a human donor in good health (CMV status not recorded). Some clones in this sample may be carry-over from other donors' samples.

This clonotype was detected many times. The chain uses TRBV5-4 and TRBJ2-5; 9 bases are shared with TRBD1. Germline V lookup: CDR1 SGHNT, CDR2 YYREEE (reference sequence). This CDR3 has 15 residues. Trimming cost V 6 bases and J 4 bases; bases outside gene matches: 10. Here the CDR3 DNA reads TGTGCCAGCACCGCTACCGGGACAGGGCCAGAGACCCAGTACTTC. Translated: CASTATGTGPETQYF.

This clonotype was found many times. The rearrangement uses TRBV12-3 or TRBV12-4 and TRBJ2-1; D unresolved. The CDR3 has 12 amino acids. With 7 bases removed from V and 3 bases from J, the gap between germline ends came to 7 bases. In DNA, the CDR3 is TGTGCCAGCACCTTCAACTACAATGAGCAGTTCTTC. Protein: CASTFNYNEQFF.

This chain links TRBV12-3 or TRBV12-4 with TRBJ1-2, with TRBD1 as a possible D gene (6 bases). This CDR3 is 15 amino acids long. Between the trimmed V and J ends, which lost 4 bases and 7 bases, there was a span of 19 bases. The CDR3 DNA is TGTGCCAGCAGTTCCCGCAGGGGCCCGGAGGGTGGCTACACCTTC. Translating gives CASSSRRGPEGGYTF.

This clonotype was found many times. The V call is TRBV28, the J call TRBJ1-2; tentative D call: TRBD1 (6 bases). The CDR3 runs 13 residues. The germline V gene encodes CDR1 MDHEN and CDR2 SYDVKM. Trimming left V 6 bases short and J 7 bases short, with 15 bases between. The CDR3 bases are TGTGCCAGCAGCGGACAGTGGGGGTTTGGCTACACCTTC. Its protein is CASSGQWGFGYTF.

This clonotype appeared a few times. This sequence joins TRBV5-4 and TRBJ2-5; no clear D gene. Germline CDR1 reads SGHNT; CDR2 reads YYREEE (reference sequence). The CDR3 consists of 13 residues. Trimming pared 3 bases from V and 0 bases from J, leaving 6 bases between. This CDR3 reads CASSSQNQETQYF. CDR3 coding DNA: TGTGCCAGCAGCTCGCAAAACCAAGAGACCCAGTACTTC.

This clonotype was seen a handful of times. This rearrangement joins TRBV28 to TRBJ2-2, with a possible D match to TRBD2 (6 bases). The V end lost 5 bases, the J end lost 2 bases, and 12 bases lay between the germline ends. This CDR3 contains 15 residues. Germline V gene sequence: CDR1 MDHEN, CDR2 SYDVKM. CDR3 nucleotide sequence: TGTGCCAGCAGTCCGGGACTCCCCAACACCGGGGAGCTGTTTTTT. This encodes CASSPGLPNTGELFF.

This clonotype was detected ten times or more. The V call is TRBV5-8, the J call TRBJ2-3; 7 nucleotides agree with TRBD1. CDR3 length equals 14 residues. J lost 2 bases, V lost 5 bases, and 5 bases had no gene match. The germline V gene encodes CDR1 SGHTS and CDR2 YDEGEE. CDR3 in DNA: TGTGCCAGCAGGGGACAGCTTTACACAGATACGCAGTATTTT. Translating gives CASRGQLYTDTQYF. The full variable domain, with the rest looked up from reference TRBV5-8 and TRBJ2-3, is EAGVTQSPTHLIKTRGQQATLRCSPISGHTSVYWYQQALGLGLQFLLWYDEGEERNRGNFPPRFSGRQFPNYSSELNVNALELEDSALYLCASRGQLYTDTQYFGPGTRLTVL.

Worth noting for this clonotype: A much larger clone differs from this one at a single base, so this may be a read error. A read error is likely, as this CDR3 ends without the conserved phenylalanine or tryptophan. The chain carries TRBV20-1 and TRBJ1-4, with D uncertain. This CDR3 has 12 residues. The ends were cut back, 5 bases at V and 2 bases at J, with 6 bases in the middle. In germline, CDR1 is DFQATT, CDR2 SNEGSKA (reference sequence). The CDR3 DNA sequence: TGCAGTGCTCGTGGGACTAATGAAAAACTGTTTATT. The encoded protein is CSARGTNEKLFI.